Shown below are 11 T cell receptor beta chains from a single sample sequenced in a study of blood T cell repertoires in COVID-19. The method was immunoSEQ multiplex PCR; TCRdb's version includes in-frame clones alone and lacks a portion of them. The profile shows 120,000 or so clones, around 86% of them singletons. Source material: peripheral blood. The receptors originated from an elderly man with active or convalescent COVID-19.

The chain recombines TRBV2 with TRBJ2-1, with a possible D match to TRBD1 (6 bases). The germline V and J ends were trimmed by 2 bases and 2 bases, with 13 bases remaining between them. This CDR3 is 16 amino acids long. Germline V CDR1 and CDR2: SNHLY, FYNNEI. Written as DNA, the CDR3 is TGTGCCAGCAGTGAATTTAATCAGGGGCCCTACAATGAGCAGTTCTTC. This sequence encodes CASSEFNQGPYNEQFF. Full variable domain (remainder filled in from reference TRBV2 and TRBJ2-1): EPEVTQTPSHQVTQMGQEVILRCVPISNHLYFYWYRQILGQKVEFLVSFYNNEISEKSEIFDDQFSVERPDGSNFTLKIRSTKLEDSAMYFCASSEFNQGPYNEQFFGPGTRLTVL.

The rearrangement joins TRBV14 to TRBJ2-5, with 9 bases aligning to TRBD1. Per germline, CDR1 SGHDN and CDR2 FVKESK. With 2 bases clipped from V and 5 bases from J, the junction kept 6 bases outside the gene matches. This CDR3 comprises 15 residues. CDR3 bases: TGTGCCAGCAGCCAACAACAGGGGGCTGGGGAGACCCAGTACTTC. This sequence encodes CASSQQQGAGETQYF.

The chain joins TRBV27 to TRBJ1-5, with D maybe TRBD1 (5 bases). The CDR3 is made up of 15 amino acids. Germline V gives CDR1 MNHEY, CDR2 SMNVEV (reference sequence). The V end lost 2 bases, the J end lost 6 bases, and 14 bases lay between the germline ends. CDR3 in amino acids: CASSLDSGKGQPQHF. CDR3 DNA: TGTGCCAGCAGTTTAGATTCAGGGAAGGGTCAGCCCCAGCATTTT.

This sequence joins TRBV10-3 and TRBJ2-4, with 9 bases fitting TRBD2. Germline V gene sequence: CDR1 ENHRY, CDR2 SYGVKD. V trimming: 4 bases; J trimming: 0 bases; junction bases outside the gene matches: 13. The CDR3 spans 19 residues. This chain's CDR3 is CAISGGPIAGALAKNIQYF. The CDR3 DNA follows: TGTGCCATCAGTGGGGGACCAATAGCGGGGGCCCTAGCCAAAAACATTCAGTACTTC.

CDR3 sequence: CASSYAGQAGRGYTF. The CDR3 DNA reads TGTGCCAGCAGTTACGCCGGTCAGGCAGGGCGGGGCTACACCTTC. The gene calls are TRBV6-5 and TRBJ1-2; maybe TRBD1 (5 bases). The CDR3 spans 15 residues. Germline CDR1 reads MNHEY; CDR2 reads SVGAGI. The germline V and J ends were trimmed by 2 bases and 8 bases, with 18 bases remaining between them.

CDR3 amino acids: CASSQGRGTTYEQYF. The CDR3 nucleotides read TGTGCCAGCAGCCAAGGTCGCGGGACTACCTACGAGCAGTACTTC. The genes are TRBV3-1 (or the pseudogene TRBV3-2) and TRBJ2-7, with 7 bases that match TRBD2. Per the germline V gene, CDR1 is LGHDT and CDR2 is YNNKEL (reference sequence). The CDR3 is made up of 15 amino acids. After removal of 1 base from V and 2 bases from J, the junction contained 5 bases not matched to a gene.

This chain joins TRBV7-6 and TRBJ1-4, with a possible D match to TRBD1 (5 bases). Germline-derived CDR1 and CDR2 are SGHVS and FNYEAQ. Deletions cut 4 bases from V and 0 bases from J, with 9 bases between. CDR3 length: 15 residues. Here the CDR3 reads CASSSRGATNEKLFF. CDR3 in DNA: TGTGCCAGCAGCTCCCGGGGGGCAACTAATGAAAAACTGTTTTTT.

The genes are TRBV2 and TRBJ1-5, with unresolved D. The CDR3 sequence is 14 residues long. Per germline, CDR1 SNHLY and CDR2 FYNNEI. V was cut by 8 bases and J by 2 bases, with 13 bases left in between. The CDR3 DNA follows: TGTGCCAGCGAACTAGGGCTGGGCAATCAGCCCCAGCATTTT. As protein: CASELGLGNQPQHF.

The chain uses TRBV3-1 (or the pseudogene TRBV3-2) and TRBJ2-2; D may be TRBD1 (5 bases). V gave up 1 base and J gave up 4 bases, with 7 bases separating them. The length of the CDR3 is 14 residues. Germline V gene sequence: CDR1 LGHDT, CDR2 YNNKEL (reference sequence). The CDR3 region is CASSQAGFTGELFF. The CDR3 coding sequence is TGTGCCAGCAGCCAAGCAGGGTTCACCGGGGAGCTGTTTTTT.

This rearrangement joins TRBV28 to TRBJ1-2; TRBD1 might be the D (5 bases). Trimming stripped 4 bases from V and 8 bases from J, with 8 bases between. CDR1 and CDR2 (germline): MDHEN, SYDVKM. The CDR3 is 11 residues long. CDR3 DNA sequence: TGTGCCAGCAGTTGGGGGGAGGGCTACACCTTC. Translated, it gives CASSWGEGYTF.

The chain links TRBV27 to TRBJ1-1; 9 nucleotides match TRBD1. Losses at the gene ends were 5 bases for V and 11 bases for J; bases not matched to a gene: 9. Germline-derived CDR1 and CDR2 are MNHEY and SMNVEV (reference sequence). This CDR3 contains 13 residues. CDR3 in amino acids: CASSPGQGIEAFF. As DNA, the CDR3 is TGTGCCAGCAGTCCGGGACAGGGTATCGAGGCTTTCTTT.